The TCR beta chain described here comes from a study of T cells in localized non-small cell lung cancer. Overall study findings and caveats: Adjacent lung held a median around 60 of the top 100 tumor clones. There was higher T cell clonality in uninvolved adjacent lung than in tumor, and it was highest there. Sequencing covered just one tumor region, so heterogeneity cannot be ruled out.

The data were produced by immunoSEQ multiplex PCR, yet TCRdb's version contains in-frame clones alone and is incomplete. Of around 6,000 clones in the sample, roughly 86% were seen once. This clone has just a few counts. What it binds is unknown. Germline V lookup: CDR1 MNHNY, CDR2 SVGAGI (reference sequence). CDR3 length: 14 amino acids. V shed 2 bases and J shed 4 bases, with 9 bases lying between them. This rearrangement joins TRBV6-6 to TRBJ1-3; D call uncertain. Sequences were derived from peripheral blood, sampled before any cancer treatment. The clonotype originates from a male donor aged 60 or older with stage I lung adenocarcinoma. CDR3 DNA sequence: TGTGCCAGCAGTTACGGAGAATTGGGAAACACCATATATTTT. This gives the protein CASSYGELGNTIYF.